The clone carrying this T cell receptor beta chain has only a few counts. The investigators amplified TCR beta CDR3 regions from RNA transcripts. When the TCR CDR3 underwent first-round RT-PCR, the HTBI primer set was used. TCRdb used MiXCR to reprocess the multiplex PCR reads, holding one entry per CDR3 protein. This sample has about 210,000 distinct CDR3 sequences, with 17% found just once. This sample was included in a study of T cells in Graves' hyperthyroidism and ophthalmopathy. CDR3 length: 15 amino acids. Trimming removed 8 bases from V and 3 bases from J; junction bases left unmatched: 10. Germline CDR1 MNHNS, CDR2 SASEGT.

This clonotype was sampled from a man aged 45-65 years with Graves' hyperthyroidism. This chain connects TRBV6-1 to TRBJ1-5; 7 positions match TRBD1. Sequenced sample: blood. The CDR3 DNA follows: TGTGCCAGCTGCACGAGGACAGGACACAATCAGCCCCAGCATTTT. It yields the protein CASCTRTGHNQPQHF.